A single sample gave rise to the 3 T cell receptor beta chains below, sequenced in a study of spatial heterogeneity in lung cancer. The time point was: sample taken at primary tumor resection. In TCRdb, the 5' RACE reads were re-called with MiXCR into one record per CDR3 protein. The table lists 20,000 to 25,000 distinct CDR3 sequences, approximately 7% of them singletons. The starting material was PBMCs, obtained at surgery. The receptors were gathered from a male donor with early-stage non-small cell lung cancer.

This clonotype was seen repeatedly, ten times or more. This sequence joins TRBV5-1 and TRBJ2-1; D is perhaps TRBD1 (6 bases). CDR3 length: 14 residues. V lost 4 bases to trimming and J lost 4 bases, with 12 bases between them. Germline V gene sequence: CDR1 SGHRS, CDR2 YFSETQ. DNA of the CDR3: TGCGCCAGCAGCGCGCCGACAGGTTACAATGAGCAGTTCTTC. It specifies CASSAPTGYNEQFF.

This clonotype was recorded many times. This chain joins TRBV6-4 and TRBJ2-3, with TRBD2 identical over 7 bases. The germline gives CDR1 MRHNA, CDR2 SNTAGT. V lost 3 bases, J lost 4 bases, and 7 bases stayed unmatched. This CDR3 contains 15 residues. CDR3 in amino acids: CASSELGGVADTQYF. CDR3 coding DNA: TGTGCCAGCAGTGAACTGGGGGGGGTCGCAGATACGCAGTATTTT.

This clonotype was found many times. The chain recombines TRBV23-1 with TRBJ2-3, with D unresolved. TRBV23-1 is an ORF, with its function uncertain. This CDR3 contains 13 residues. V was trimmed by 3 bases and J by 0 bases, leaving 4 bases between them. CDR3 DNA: TGCGCCAGCAGTCAGAAGAGCACAGATACGCAGTATTTT. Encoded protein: CASSQKSTDTQYF.